This entry lists 28 T cell receptor beta chains sequenced from one sample in a study of CD8 T cells in Susac syndrome (dated by TCRdb to between 2018 and 2021). Library generation was performed with the immunoSEQ multiplex PCR assay. RNA was extracted using the RNeasy kit, and about 0.5 to 1 microgram was reverse transcribed with random hexamers. Starting from the raw public reads, TCRdb applied fastp trimming at Q25, assembled clones with MiXCR and retained in-frame beta chains. Each record represents a unique CDR3 protein, reported with the most common genes and DNA among its rows. The sample profile shows hundreds of thousands of distinct CDR3 sequences; approximately 91% of them were found once. The top ten constitute around 0.2% of the sample. Sequencing used CD8+ T cells from PBMCs. Receptors were obtained from a human donor with multiple sclerosis.

CDR3 sequence (DNA): TGTGCCAGCAGCTTAGATGGGTCCCTTAATGTCTACACCTTC. Translated: CASSLDGSLNVYTF. The chain has TRBV7-9 and TRBJ1-2, with D unclear. Germline V gene data show CDR1 as SEHNR and CDR2 as FQNEAQ (reference sequence). This CDR3 has 14 amino acids. The V gene lost 1 base and the J gene lost 10 bases, with 16 bases spanning the gap.

V gene TRBV28 combines with J gene TRBJ1-5, with D hard to call. The CDR3 sequence is 14 residues long. The V gene's germline CDR1 is MDHEN and CDR2 SYDVKM. V gave up 7 bases and J gave up 1 base, with 11 bases separating them. For the CDR3, the DNA is TGTGCCAGCACCCAGAGTTTGAGCAATCAGCCCCAGCATTTT. It specifies CASTQSLSNQPQHF. The whole variable domain, filled in from reference TRBV28 and TRBJ1-5, reads DVKVTQSSRYLVKRTGEKVFLECVQDMDHENMFWYRQDPGLGLRLIYFSYDVKMKEKGDIPEGYSVSREKKERFSLILESASTNQTSMYLCASTQSLSNQPQHFGDGTRLSIL.

The chain combines TRBV4-3 with TRBJ2-7, with D perhaps matching TRBD1 (6 bases). CDR3 length equals 13 residues. V lost 8 bases, J lost 2 bases, and 13 bases lay in between. Germline V gives CDR1 LGHNA, CDR2 YSLEER. CDR3 bases: TGCGCCAGCCCAAGGGGACACCCCTACGAGCAGTACTTC. Encoded protein: CASPRGHPYEQYF.

This chain links TRBV4-3 with TRBJ2-1; 8 bases map to TRBD2. The germline V gene has CDR1 LGHNA and CDR2 YSLEER. The trim removed 1 base at V and 10 bases at J, leaving 9 bases unmatched. This CDR3 is built from 15 residues. The CDR3 loop reads CASSQVWPPGGEQFF. The CDR3 DNA reads as TGCGCCAGCAGCCAAGTATGGCCACCGGGGGGGGAGCAGTTCTTC.

The V call is TRBV7-6, the J call TRBJ2-7, with D possibly being TRBD1 or TRBD2 (5 bases each). Per the germline V gene, CDR1 is SGHVS and CDR2 is FNYEAQ. This CDR3 is 14 amino acids long. Trimming left V 5 bases short and J 4 bases short, with 15 bases between. The CDR3 sequence: CASSPAAGRYEQYF. As DNA, the CDR3 is TGTGCCAGCAGCCCAGCGGCAGGGAGATACGAGCAGTACTTC. Using reference TRBV7-6 and TRBJ2-7 for the parts outside the CDR3, the full variable domain is GAGVSQSPRYKVTKRGQDVALRCDPISGHVSLYWYRQALGQGPEFLTYFNYEAQQDKSGLPNDRFSAERPEGSISTLTIQRTEQRDSAMYRCASSPAAGRYEQYFGPGTRLTVT.

The V and J genes are TRBV4-3 and TRBJ2-6; weak D call: TRBD1 (6 bases). This CDR3 region has 16 residues. V lost 4 bases, J lost 2 bases, and 12 bases lay in between. In germline, CDR1 is LGHNA, CDR2 YSLEER. CDR3 in amino acids: CASSPQGFTGANVLTF. The DNA of the CDR3 is TGCGCCAGCAGCCCACAGGGTTTTACTGGGGCCAACGTCCTGACTTTC.

The CDR3 loop is CASSSLLGTDTQYF. The CDR3 DNA sequence: TGTGCCAGCAGTTCTTTGTTAGGCACAGATACGCAGTATTTT. The chain carries TRBV12-3 or TRBV12-4 and TRBJ2-3; D remains unclear. With 4 bases removed from V and 1 base from J, the gap between germline ends came to 9 bases. The CDR3 is made up of 14 amino acids.

The chain couples TRBV11-1 to TRBJ2-2, with TRBD2 matching over 7 bases. The CDR3 extends over 16 amino acids. J was trimmed by 4 bases and V by 4 bases; bases with no gene match: 9. Germline loops: CDR1 SGHAT, CDR2 FQDESV (reference sequence). In DNA form, the CDR3 reads TGTGCCAGCAGCTCCGGACTAGAAGTAGGCACCGGGGAGCTGTTTTTT. Its protein is CASSSGLEVGTGELFF.

The chain joins TRBV19 to TRBJ2-5; a possible D gene is TRBD2 (6 bases). V lost 3 bases, J lost 1 base, and 12 bases lay in between. CDR3 length: 15 amino acids. The germline CDR1 and CDR2 sequences are LNHDA and SQIVND (reference sequence). This chain's CDR3 is CASSMWREPQETQYF. CDR3 bases: TGTGCCAGTAGTATGTGGCGGGAACCCCAAGAGACCCAGTACTTC. The whole variable domain, filled in from reference TRBV19 and TRBJ2-5, reads DGGITQSPKYLFRKEGQNVTLSCEQNLNHDAMYWYRQDPGQGLRLIYYSQIVNDFQKGDIAEGYSVSREKKESFPLTVTSAQKNPTAFYLCASSMWREPQETQYFGPGTRLLVL.

This chain connects TRBV14 to TRBJ2-1; a possible D gene is TRBD2 (5 bases). Trimming removed 4 bases from V and 4 bases from J, with 14 bases in between. The germline V gene encodes CDR1 SGHDN and CDR2 FVKESK. The CDR3 is made up of 15 amino acids. The CDR3 is CASSPRSGLYNEQFF. CDR3 DNA: TGTGCCAGCAGCCCGCGGAGCGGACTTTACAATGAGCAGTTCTTC. The full variable domain, completed using reference TRBV14 and TRBJ2-1, is EAGVTQFPSHSVIEKGQTVTLRCDPISGHDNLYWYRRVMGKEIKFLLHFVKESKQDESGMPNNRFLAERTGGTYSTLKVQPAELEDSGVYFCASSPRSGLYNEQFFGPGTRLTVL.

The gene calls are TRBV12-3 or TRBV12-4 and TRBJ1-3; a weak D match, TRBD1 (5 bases). V gave up 3 bases and J gave up 0 bases, with 9 bases separating them. There are 15 residues in the CDR3. The CDR3 loop reads CASSLGESSGNTIYF. In nucleotides, the CDR3 is TGTGCCAGCAGTTTGGGGGAGTCCTCTGGAAACACCATATATTTT.

This clonotype was picked up one time. The chain links TRBV7-2 to TRBJ2-3; maybe TRBD1 (5 bases). The ends were cut back, 3 bases at V and 5 bases at J, with 12 bases in the middle. CDR1 and CDR2 from the germline V gene are SGHTA and FQGNSA. This CDR3 contains 14 residues. The DNA for the CDR3 is TGTGCCAGCAGCTTCGGACAAACCGGAGATACGCAGTATTTT. It specifies CASSFGQTGDTQYF.

In its sample, this clonotype was seen a few times. The rearrangement uses TRBV6-1 and TRBJ2-3, with 9 nucleotides matching TRBD2. J was trimmed by 3 bases and V by 6 bases; bases with no gene match: 4. Germline CDR1 is MNHNS and CDR2 is SASEGT. This CDR3 has 14 residues. The CDR3 DNA reads as TGTGCCAGCAGCAAAGCGGGAGGTACAGATACGCAGTATTTT. This translates into CASSKAGGTDTQYF.

CDR3 in amino acids: CSVELRLAGGTGELFF. DNA of the CDR3: TGCAGCGTTGAACTTAGACTAGCGGGGGGAACCGGGGAGCTGTTTTTT. The V and J genes are TRBV29-1 and TRBJ2-2; 13 bases line up with TRBD2. Losses at the gene ends were 2 bases for V and 5 bases for J; bases not matched to a gene: 5. Germline values: CDR1 SQVTM, CDR2 ANQGSEA. This CDR3 spans 16 amino acids.

This sequence joins TRBV7-9 and TRBJ1-2, with D perhaps matching TRBD1 (6 bases). Between the trimmed V and J ends, which lost 5 bases and 10 bases, there was a span of 20 bases. The germline gives CDR1 SEHNR, CDR2 FQNEAQ (reference sequence). The CDR3 sequence is 14 residues long. This CDR3 reads CASSPWDTWWVYTF. The CDR3 nucleotides are TGTGCCAGCAGCCCGTGGGACACCTGGTGGGTCTACACCTTC.

The chain combines TRBV3-1 with TRBJ2-5, with a tentative D call TRBD1 (6 bases). The germline V and J ends were trimmed by 0 bases and 1 base, with 9 bases remaining between them. CDR3 length equals 15 residues. The germline CDR1 and CDR2 sequences are LGHDT and YNNKEL (reference sequence). The CDR3 sequence is CASSQDDRTQETQYF. The CDR3 DNA follows: TGTGCCAGCAGCCAAGATGACAGGACCCAAGAGACCCAGTACTTC.

V is TRBV25-1 and J is TRBJ2-3; D unclear. The CDR3 has 14 amino acids. With 6 bases removed from V and 3 bases from J, the gap between germline ends came to 13 bases. CDR1 MGHDK and CDR2 SYGVNS come from the germline V gene. Here the CDR3 reads CASSRPGRTDTQYF. CDR3 sequence (DNA): TGTGCCAGCAGCCGCCCCGGGCGGACAGATACGCAGTATTTT. Complete variable domain (other parts from reference TRBV25-1 and TRBJ2-3): EADIYQTPRYLVIGTGKKITLECSQTMGHDKMYWYQQDPGMELHLIHYSYGVNSTEKGDLSSESTVSRIRTEHFPLTLESARPSHTSQYLCASSRPGRTDTQYFGPGTRLTVL.

The chain uses TRBV19 and TRBJ2-7; no clear D gene. Germline V gives CDR1 LNHDA, CDR2 SQIVND (reference sequence). The CDR3 covers 15 residues. V lost 6 bases to trimming and J lost 0 bases, with 15 bases between them. The CDR3 region is CASSPVAHSSYEQYF. In DNA form, the CDR3 reads TGTGCCAGTAGCCCGGTGGCACATTCCTCCTACGAGCAGTACTTC.

The chain uses TRBV27 and TRBJ1-5, with 7 nucleotides matching TRBD1. Germline V gives CDR1 MNHEY, CDR2 SMNVEV (reference sequence). CDR3 length: 13 amino acids. V lost 2 bases and J lost 6; bases outside the gene matches: 1. CDR3 amino acids: CASSLDRVQPQHF. The CDR3 nucleotides read TGTGCCAGCAGTTTAGACAGGGTTCAGCCCCAGCATTTT.

The sample holds one count of this clonotype. V gene TRBV5-8 combines with J gene TRBJ1-1, with TRBD1 as a possible D gene (6 bases). There are 18 residues in the CDR3. Germline assignment: CDR1 SGHTS and CDR2 YDEGEE. The germline V and J ends were trimmed by 0 bases and 13 bases, with 31 bases remaining between them. Here the CDR3 reads CASSLGDWILWGPRVDFF. CDR3 coding DNA: TGTGCCAGCAGCTTGGGGGACTGGATACTATGGGGGCCAAGGGTCGATTTCTTT. Together with reference TRBV5-8 and TRBJ1-1, the CDR3 gives the full variable domain: EAGVTQSPTHLIKTRGQQATLRCSPISGHTSVYWYQQALGLGLQFLLWYDEGEERNRGNFPPRFSGRQFPNYSSELNVNALELEDSALYLCASSLGDWILWGPRVDFFGQGTRLTVV.

The V and J genes are TRBV2 and TRBJ1-2; D may be TRBD1 (6 bases). CDR1 and CDR2 (germline): SNHLY, FYNNEI. V was trimmed by 5 bases and J by 0 bases, leaving 16 bases between them. The CDR3 covers 16 residues. The CDR3 protein is CASSTQRTVTNYGYTF. DNA for the CDR3: TGTGCCAGCAGTACCCAACGGACAGTTACTAACTATGGCTACACCTTC.

The chain couples TRBV4-2 to TRBJ1-6; D is ambiguous. This CDR3 contains 13 residues. The germline V and J ends were trimmed by 1 base and 9 bases, with 7 bases remaining between them. Germline V CDR1 and CDR2: LGHNA, YNFKEQ. The CDR3 DNA follows: TGTGCCAGCAGCCAAGGACTTCTTTCACCCCTCCACTTT. Translation gives CASSQGLLSPLHF.

J is TRBJ1-5 and V is TRBV19; D unresolved. The germline V and J ends were trimmed by 3 bases and 7 bases, with 10 bases remaining between them. The CDR3 consists of 13 residues. The germline gives CDR1 LNHDA, CDR2 SQIVND (reference sequence). CDR3 residues: CASSISGGQPQHF. CDR3 in DNA: TGTGCCAGTAGTATTTCGGGTGGCCAGCCCCAGCATTTT.

The V call is TRBV6-4, the J call TRBJ1-6; D perhaps matches TRBD1 (5 bases). Germline V gene lookup returns CDR1 MRHNA and CDR2 SNTAGT. The CDR3 totals 13 residues. Trimming took 8 bases from V and 10 from J, leaving 15 bases between them. DNA of the CDR3: TGTGCCAGCCAGAGCAGGGAAGGGTCACCCCTCCACTTT. This sequence encodes CASQSREGSPLHF.

The rearrangement links TRBV6-2 or TRBV6-3 to TRBJ2-1; no firm D call. V was pared by 2 bases and J by 8 bases, with 7 bases between. CDR1 and CDR2 from the germline V gene are MNHEY and SVGEGT. This CDR3 region has 12 residues. CDR3 bases: TGTGCCAGCAGTTACAACGCCCATGAGCAGTTCTTC. Protein sequence: CASSYNAHEQFF.

The V call is TRBV5-4, the J call TRBJ2-7; 8 bases line up with TRBD1. Germline CDR1 SGHNT, CDR2 YYREEE (reference sequence). This CDR3 has 15 amino acids. The V segment lost 3 bases and the J segment 2 bases; nucleotides outside the gene matches: 7. The CDR3 loop is CASSSTDRDPYEQYF. In DNA form, the CDR3 reads TGTGCCAGCAGCTCCACGGACAGGGATCCCTACGAGCAGTACTTC. The entire variable domain, with the rest obtained from reference TRBV5-4 and TRBJ2-7, is as follows: ETGVTQSPTHLIKTRGQQVTLRCSSQSGHNTVSWYQQALGQGPQFIFQYYREEENGRGNFPPRFSGLQFPNYSSELNVNALELDDSALYLCASSSTDRDPYEQYFGPGTRLTVT.

The chain recombines TRBV10-3 with TRBJ2-1, with TRBD2 as a possible D gene (5 bases). This CDR3 has 15 residues. Germline V CDR1 and CDR2: ENHRY, SYGVKD. V lost 6 bases and J 3 bases, leaving 15 bases between the germline ends. This CDR3 reads CAISLGLILYNEQFF. The CDR3 DNA follows: TGTGCCATCAGCCTAGGACTCATACTCTACAATGAGCAGTTCTTC.

In its sample, this clonotype was seen once. The CDR3: CASSPPAGEVSYEQYF. The CDR3 nucleotides are TGTGCCAGCAGTCCCCCCGCCGGTGAGGTATCCTACGAGCAGTACTTC. The chain recombines TRBV28 with TRBJ2-7; D not certain. The V gene lost 5 bases and the J gene lost 1 base, with 18 bases spanning the gap. The germline V gene encodes CDR1 MDHEN and CDR2 SYDVKM. This CDR3 comprises 16 residues.